This TCR beta chain stems from a study of cytomegalovirus exposure and HLA in healthy donors. Findings of the study overall: Researchers counted roughly 150 TCR beta chains as cytomegalovirus-associated. In the roughly 120 validation repertoires, a later analysis found that first-cohort TCR clusters tended to co-occur.

Method: immunoSEQ multiplex PCR; TCRdb's copy keeps in-frame clones and lacks some. The sample includes roughly 57,000 clones, 93% of them seen just once. The donors were members of the roughly 120-subject validation cohort (separate from the approximately 670-subject first cohort). A remark on this clone: Its antigen remains unknown.

Trimming removed 3 bases at V and 0 bases at J, with 9 bases between. The CDR3 is 15 amino acids. Germline CDR1 SNHLY, CDR2 FYNNEI. This clonotype was sampled from a woman between 18 and 29 years old in good health and CMV-seropositive. The sequencing input was PBMCs. The chain employs TRBV2 and TRBJ1-5; D remains ambiguous. CDR3 loop: CASSEGGTSNQPQHF. In DNA, the CDR3 is TGTGCCAGCAGTGAGGGAGGTACTAGCAATCAGCCCCAGCATTTT.